A single sample is the source of the 13 T cell receptor beta chains below, sequenced in a study of T-cell memory formation after mild COVID-19. TCRdb used MiXCR to reprocess the 5' RACE reads, holding one entry per CDR3 protein. The repertoire holds 380,000 or so distinct CDR3 sequences, with roughly 13% as singletons. Sequencing was done on a sample of PBMCs or a T cell subset sorted from them (not recorded which). These receptors were obtained from a man aged 18-30 years who had mild COVID-19 (a few samples of this study predate the infection). Cell type and time point are not known.

This chain links TRBV7-2 with TRBJ1-4, with D possibly TRBD1 on 6 matching bases. From germline, CDR1 is SGHTA and CDR2 FQGNSA. The CDR3 runs to 14 residues. The V gene lost 5 bases and the J gene lost 5 bases, with 12 bases spanning the gap. CDR3 DNA: TGTGCCAGCAGCCCGGGAGGGGGGAATGAAAAACTGTTTTTT. It yields the protein CASSPGGGNEKLFF.

This clonotype was recorded a few times. The J gene is TRBJ1-2, the V gene TRBV4-2, with TRBD1 as a possible D gene (5 bases). The V and J ends lost 4 bases and 13 bases respectively, with 16 bases between them. The CDR3 extends over 12 amino acids. CDR1 LGHNA and CDR2 YNFKEQ come from the germline V gene. CDR3 nucleotide sequence: TGTGCCAGCAGCCCCGGGACCCTTCTGGGCACCTTC. It specifies CASSPGTLLGTF.

The rearrangement uses TRBV20-1 and TRBJ2-1; D remains ambiguous. The length of the CDR3 is 13 residues. V was clipped by 1 base and J by 3 bases, with 7 bases between them. The germline V gene has CDR1 DFQATT and CDR2 SNEGSKA (reference sequence). The CDR3 region is CSARGSLYNEQFF. The CDR3 bases are TGCAGTGCTAGAGGTTCCCTCTACAATGAGCAGTTCTTC.

This clonotype was seen ten or more times. The chain recombines TRBV29-1 with TRBJ2-5; D is perhaps TRBD2 (6 bases). Germline V gene sequence: CDR1 SQVTM, CDR2 ANQGSEA. This CDR3 is built from 12 residues. V lost 5 bases and J 5 bases, leaving 12 bases between the germline ends. The CDR3 sequence: CSVPRERETQYF. The CDR3 DNA sequence: TGCAGCGTTCCCCGGGAGAGGGAGACCCAGTACTTC.

This clonotype was recorded a few times. The chain carries TRBV9 and TRBJ2-3; perhaps TRBD2 as D (5 bases). The V and J ends lost 3 bases and 6 bases respectively, with 14 bases between them. Per germline, CDR1 SGDLS and CDR2 YYNGEE. This CDR3 contains 14 residues. As DNA, the CDR3 is TGTGCCAGCAGCGCCCTTTCTGGACTCGATACGCAGTATTTT. Its protein is CASSALSGLDTQYF.

The chain has TRBV18 and TRBJ2-4; the D is unclear. Germline assignment: CDR1 KGHSH and CDR2 LQKENI. Trimming cost V 3 bases and J 0 bases, with 18 bases left between them. The CDR3 spans 18 residues. The CDR3 DNA follows: TGTGCCAGCTCACCCCTTCGGACGGCCTCCGTAGCCAAAAACATTCAGTACTTC. Protein: CASSPLRTASVAKNIQYF.

This clonotype showed up just a few times. The chain carries TRBV7-9 and TRBJ1-2; TRBD1 aligns across 8 bases. Trimming removed 4 bases from V and 8 bases from J; junction bases left unmatched: 15. The CDR3 runs 16 residues. From germline, CDR1 is SEHNR and CDR2 FQNEAQ (reference sequence). The CDR3 is CASSSRQGRGERGYTF. The CDR3 DNA reads as TGTGCCAGCAGCTCTCGACAGGGGAGGGGGGAGCGCGGCTACACCTTC.

This clonotype was recorded at least ten times. The CDR3 reads CSVSGGPYEQYF. CDR3 sequence (DNA): TGCAGCGTTAGCGGGGGTCCCTACGAGCAGTACTTC. The chain joins TRBV29-1 to TRBJ2-7; TRBD2 matches 8 bases. The germline gives CDR1 SQVTM, CDR2 ANQGSEA. V was pared by 5 bases and J by 2 bases, with 2 bases of the junction left unmatched. The CDR3 has 12 residues.

The rearrangement uses TRBV29-1 and TRBJ1-1; 7 bases align to TRBD1. The CDR3 extends over 11 amino acids. CDR1 and CDR2 from the germline V gene are SQVTM and ANQGSEA. V lost 4 bases to trimming and J lost 11 bases; unmatched junction nucleotides: 7. The CDR3 DNA reads TGCAGCGTTGGACAGGGAAAGGAGGCTTTCTTT. Amino acids: CSVGQGKEAFF.

This clonotype was recorded many times. The V call is TRBV27, the J call TRBJ2-7; the D is unclear. The CDR3 totals 13 residues. Trimming stripped 4 bases from V and 2 bases from J, with 9 bases between. The germline V gene has CDR1 MNHEY and CDR2 SMNVEV (reference sequence). The CDR3, as DNA: TGTGCCAGCAGTTCGGGTAGAGCCTACGAGCAGTACGTC. Its protein is CASSSGRAYEQYV.

The sample holds many counts of this clonotype. The J gene is TRBJ2-5, the V gene TRBV7-3, with D perhaps TRBD1 (6 bases). V was trimmed by 3 bases and J by 5 bases, leaving 10 bases between them. The CDR3 length is 13 residues. Germline CDR1 and CDR2: SGHTA and FQGTGA. CDR3 in DNA: TGTGCCAGCAGCTTTCGAGGGGGTGAGACCCAGTACTTC. Residues: CASSFRGGETQYF.

This clonotype came up a few times. The rearrangement uses TRBV9 and TRBJ2-1; possible D gene TRBD2, 5 bases. The CDR3 extends over 15 amino acids. The germline CDR1 and CDR2 sequences are SGDLS and YYNGEE. V lost 3 bases to trimming and J lost 10 bases, with 20 bases between them. The CDR3 sequence: CASSAVVGTSGEQFF. For the CDR3, the DNA is TGTGCCAGCAGCGCGGTAGTTGGCACCTCGGGGGAGCAGTTCTTC.

This clonotype has a handful of counts. The chain couples TRBV12-3 or TRBV12-4 to TRBJ2-7; 8 bases agree with TRBD2. This CDR3 comprises 13 residues. The junction had 6 bases not matched to a gene; V was cut back by 5 bases and J by 6 bases. CDR3 DNA: TGTGCCAGCAGTGGGACTAGGAGGGGCGAGCAGTACGTC. It yields the protein CASSGTRRGEQYV.